This T cell receptor beta chain emerged from a study of response to subunit inactivated influenza vaccine. CDR3 length: 15 residues. Trimming stripped 6 bases from V and 0 bases from J, with 13 bases between. CDR1 and CDR2 (germline): LNHDA, SQIVND (reference sequence). TCRdb reanalysed the RT-PCR reads using MiXCR and keeps one entry per CDR3 protein. The top ten hold 2.5% to 3.5% of the sample, which has 500,000 to 700,000 distinct CDR3 sequences, 20% to 25% seen once. In addition, the sample was reused for a study of T cells expressing NK-cell markers. That source adds: UMIs accompanied the 5'RACE template switching by which TCR beta cDNA was made.

The genes are TRBV19 and TRBJ2-3; no clear D gene. This TCR derives from a man aged 45-65 years who received an inactivated influenza vaccine. This specimen was CD4+ T cells sorted from PBMCs, taken about 13 days after vaccination. The CDR3 DNA reads TGTGCCAGTAGCCGGCTAACCGGGAGCACAGATACGCAGTATTTT. Translating it yields CASSRLTGSTDTQYF.